Listed here are 20 T cell receptor beta chains from one sample, sequenced in a study of T cell changes during pregnancy in multiple sclerosis. TCRdb's copy holds only in-frame clones and misses some; the assay was immunoSEQ multiplex PCR. The data contain about 61,000 clones, about 93% of them singletons. Material: CD8+ T cells from peripheral blood mononuclear cells, obtained in the third trimester of pregnancy. All receptors come from a female donor with multiple sclerosis, enrolled in a pregnancy study.

The gene calls are TRBV11-2 and TRBJ2-1; 7 bases agree with TRBD2. Trimming cost V 1 base and J 6 bases; bases outside gene matches: 6. The CDR3 length is 15 residues. Per the germline V gene, CDR1 is SGHAT and CDR2 is FQNNGV. The CDR3 spells CASSLGVTGGNEQFF. The CDR3, as DNA: TGTGCCAGCAGCTTAGGTGTCACGGGAGGCAATGAGCAGTTCTTC.

This CDR3 is CASSQVLAGGPYEQYF. CDR3 bases: TGCGCCAGCAGCCAAGTTCTAGCGGGAGGGCCGTACGAGCAGTACTTC. The chain uses TRBV4-1 and TRBJ2-7; 12 bases agree with TRBD2. CDR1 is MGHRA, CDR2 YSYEKL, per germline. The junction had 5 bases not matched to a gene; V was cut back by 1 base and J by 4 bases. The CDR3 contains 16 residues.

The V and J genes are TRBV7-9 and TRBJ2-2, with 9 bases lining up with TRBD2. The CDR3 loop spans 14 amino acids. Germline assignment: CDR1 SEHNR and CDR2 FQNEAQ (reference sequence). The ends lost 4 bases at V and 6 bases at J; junction bases unmatched: 3. This CDR3 is CASSWTSDPGELFF. The CDR3 DNA sequence: TGTGCCAGCAGCTGGACTAGCGATCCCGGGGAGCTGTTTTTT.

The rearrangement joins TRBV27 to TRBJ1-1, with D tentatively TRBD1 (6 bases). The germline V and J ends were trimmed by 5 bases and 0 bases, with 10 bases remaining between them. CDR3 size: 14 residues. Germline V CDR1 and CDR2: MNHEY, SMNVEV (reference sequence). CDR3 protein: CASSPRDMNTEAFF. CDR3 bases: TGTGCCAGCAGTCCCCGGGACATGAACACTGAAGCTTTCTTT.

The chain uses TRBV30 and TRBJ2-1; 9 bases are shared with TRBD2. This CDR3 spans 16 amino acids. V was clipped by 2 bases and J by 4 bases; unmatched bases: 9. Germline loops: CDR1 GTSNPN, CDR2 SVGIG (reference sequence). In DNA, the CDR3 is TGTGCCTGGAGTCTACTAGGACTAGCGTCTTACAATGAGCAGTTCTTC. This gives the protein CAWSLLGLASYNEQFF.

The rearrangement joins TRBV5-4 to TRBJ2-4, with D possibly being TRBD1 (5 bases). Per germline, CDR1 SGHNT and CDR2 YYREEE (reference sequence). This CDR3 is 12 amino acids long. Trimming took off 0 bases at V and 8 bases at J, with 6 bases between the two ends. CDR3 in DNA: TGTGCCAGCAGCTTGGAAGGGGACATTCAGTACTTC. It is translated as CASSLEGDIQYF.

This clone has more than one count but fewer than ten. The rearrangement uses TRBV4-3 and TRBJ2-3, with 12 bases identical to TRBD2. Trimming at V came to 0 bases and at J to 4 bases, leaving 2 bases not matched to a gene. The CDR3 length is 16 residues. Germline CDR1 LGHNA, CDR2 YSLEER. The CDR3 sequence: CASSQDLAGGPDTQYF. The CDR3 DNA follows: TGCGCCAGCAGCCAAGATCTAGCGGGAGGGCCAGATACGCAGTATTTT.

V is TRBV18 and J is TRBJ2-2; 10 bases are shared with TRBD1. This CDR3 region has 16 residues. Germline CDR1 and CDR2: KGHSH and LQKENI. The trim removed 3 bases at V and 2 bases at J, leaving 3 bases unmatched. The CDR3 protein is CASSPGTGDNTGELFF. The CDR3 nucleotides are TGTGCCAGCTCACCGGGGACAGGGGATAACACCGGGGAGCTGTTTTTT.

This chain uses TRBV28 with TRBJ2-2, with a weak D call TRBD1 (5 bases). CDR3 length: 13 amino acids. Per germline, CDR1 MDHEN and CDR2 SYDVKM. V was trimmed by 6 bases and J by 5 bases, leaving 10 bases between them. CDR3 DNA sequence: TGTGCCAGCAGCTCTCGACAGACCGGGGAGCTGTTTTTT. It codes for CASSSRQTGELFF.

The chain links TRBV27 to TRBJ2-7; the D gene is possibly TRBD1 (5 bases). The CDR3 loop spans 14 amino acids. The V end lost 3 bases, the J end lost 3 bases, and 12 bases lay between the germline ends. Germline V gene lookup returns CDR1 MNHEY and CDR2 SMNVEV (reference sequence). The CDR3 reads CASSFSPGNYEQYF. CDR3 in DNA: TGTGCCAGCAGTTTCTCGCCAGGGAACTACGAGCAGTACTTC.

The chain employs TRBV28 and TRBJ2-4; TRBD2 matches 7 bases. Trimming cost V 4 bases and J 0 bases; bases outside gene matches: 12. The CDR3 is made up of 18 amino acids. Per the germline V gene, CDR1 is MDHEN and CDR2 is SYDVKM. In nucleotides, the CDR3 is TGTGCCAGCAGTTCCCTTTTCTCTAGCGGCCTAGCCAAAAACATTCAGTACTTC. Translated, it gives CASSSLFSSGLAKNIQYF.

V and J are TRBV5-1 and TRBJ2-5; 7 nucleotides match TRBD1. The CDR3 is 15 residues long. J lost 1 base, V lost 1 base, and 4 bases had no gene match. Germline V gene lookup returns CDR1 SGHRS and CDR2 YFSETQ. CDR3 amino acids: CASSLMDRSQETQYF. As DNA, the CDR3 is TGCGCCAGCAGCTTGATGGACAGGTCCCAAGAGACCCAGTACTTC.

The genes are TRBV6-6 and TRBJ2-1; 9 nucleotides match TRBD1. The trim removed 4 bases at V and 9 bases at J, leaving 7 bases unmatched. CDR1 and CDR2 from the germline V gene are MNHNY and SVGAGI (reference sequence). This CDR3 is 14 amino acids long. The CDR3 loop reads CASSSGQGFGEQFF. The DNA for the CDR3 is TGTGCCAGCAGTTCGGGACAGGGATTTGGTGAGCAGTTCTTC.

This chain joins TRBV5-4 and TRBJ2-7; a possible D gene is TRBD2 (5 bases). The CDR3 runs to 14 residues. Germline-derived CDR1 and CDR2 are SGHNT and YYREEE (reference sequence). With 6 bases removed from V and 3 bases from J, the gap between germline ends came to 16 bases. The CDR3 loop is CASTSAGQNYEQYF. The CDR3, as DNA: TGTGCCAGCACCTCTGCGGGCCAAAACTACGAGCAGTACTTC.

The rearrangement joins TRBV29-1 to TRBJ2-3; 13 positions agree with TRBD2. This CDR3 has 20 amino acids. CDR1 is SQVTM and CDR2 is ANQGSEA in the germline V gene. V gave up 6 bases and J gave up 0 bases; unmatched junction bases: 18. The CDR3 DNA reads as TGCAGCGTCGCGGGTCTTCCATGGACTAGCGGGAGTAAGAGCACAGATACGCAGTATTTT. Translating it yields CSVAGLPWTSGSKSTDTQYF.

The J gene is TRBJ2-3, the V gene TRBV27; 10 bases map to TRBD2. Germline V CDR1 and CDR2: MNHEY, SMNVEV (reference sequence). J lost 4 bases, V lost 3 bases, and 4 bases had no gene match. CDR3 length: 15 residues. CDR3 coding DNA: TGTGCCAGCAGTTTGGCTAGCGGGAGCCCAGATACGCAGTATTTT. It encodes CASSLASGSPDTQYF.

The chain carries TRBV29-1 and TRBJ2-6, with a weak D call TRBD1 (5 bases). V was pared by 5 bases and J by 0 bases, with 14 bases between. Germline V CDR1 and CDR2: SQVTM, ANQGSEA. The CDR3 consists of 16 residues. The CDR3 loop reads CSVPDTIHSGANVLTF. CDR3 sequence (DNA): TGCAGCGTTCCGGACACCATCCACTCTGGGGCCAACGTCCTGACTTTC.

The CDR3 region has the DNA TGTGCCAGTAGTATCGTAACAGGGGGCACCGGGGAGCTGTTTTTT. Its translation: CASSIVTGGTGELFF. The V gene is TRBV19, the J gene TRBJ2-2, with 8 bases aligning to TRBD1. V shed 3 bases, J shed 4 bases, and the junction held 4 bases outside the gene matches. This CDR3 comprises 15 residues. Germline loops: CDR1 LNHDA, CDR2 SQIVND (reference sequence).

The chain links TRBV7-6 to TRBJ2-1; 10 bases map to TRBD2. Trimming cost V 4 bases and J 4 bases; bases outside gene matches: 4. The CDR3 sequence is 15 residues long. Germline V lookup: CDR1 SGHVS, CDR2 FNYEAQ. CDR3 amino acids: CASSSLAGAYNEQFF. CDR3 nucleotide sequence: TGTGCCAGCAGCTCCCTAGCGGGAGCTTACAATGAGCAGTTCTTC. Using reference TRBV7-6 and TRBJ2-1 for the parts outside the CDR3, the full variable domain is GAGVSQSPRYKVTKRGQDVALRCDPISGHVSLYWYRQALGQGPEFLTYFNYEAQQDKSGLPNDRFSAERPEGSISTLTIQRTEQRDSAMYRCASSSLAGAYNEQFFGPGTRLTVL.

The chain uses TRBV4-2 and TRBJ2-7; a weak D match, TRBD1 (6 bases). Germline-derived CDR1 and CDR2 are LGHNA and YNFKEQ. This CDR3 comprises 14 residues. Trimming removed 3 bases at V and 0 bases at J, with 9 bases between. CDR3 sequence reads: CASSHETGSYEQYF. In DNA, the CDR3 is TGTGCCAGCAGCCACGAGACAGGCTCCTACGAGCAGTACTTC.